A selection of T cell receptor beta chains follows, all from one sample in a study of naive and memory T cell subsets. MiXCR, run by TCRdb on the UMI-ligation and nested PCR reads, gives a single entry per CDR3 protein. The sample lists around 160,000 distinct CDR3 sequences, roughly 20% occurring once. Sample: naive CD4+ T cells from blood. These receptors were obtained from a human donor in good health. Each CDR3 is given with its conserved first and last residue. The order of the fields is J gene, V gene, clone size, D gene, CDR3 protein, CDR3 DNA. A D gene is named only where the DNA matches it firmly. Clone size is stated in some rows and not others, as once, few, many or a class when expanded.

>TRBJ1-5|TRBV7-2|-|-
CASSLALYSNQPQHF
TGTGCCAGCAGCTTAGCGCTATATAGCAATCAGCCCCAGCATTTT
>TRBJ1-5|TRBV12-3/TRBV12-4|-|-
CASSLTDNQPQHF
TGTGCCAGCAGTTTGACGGACAATCAGCCCCAGCATTTT
>TRBJ2-7|TRBV7-2|-|-
CASSKFVGPGEQYF
TGTGCCAGCAGTAAATTTGTAGGGCCTGGTGAGCAGTACTTC
>TRBJ2-3|TRBV18|many|-
CASSPSQLGDTQYF
TGTGCCAGCTCACCATCCCAGCTTGGAGATACGCAGTATTTT
>TRBJ2-6|TRBV19|-|-
CASSIYQTGANVLTF
TGTGCCAGTAGTATATACCAGACTGGGGCCAACGTCCTGACTTTC
>TRBJ1-1|TRBV20-1|-|TRBD1
CSAPQFQGQMNTEAFF
TGCAGTGCTCCACAATTTCAGGGACAGATGAACACTGAAGCTTTCTTT
>TRBJ2-3|TRBV6-5|few|-
CASSYSWQNTDTQYF
TGTGCCAGCAGTTACTCGTGGCAGAACACAGATACGCAGTATTTT
>TRBJ1-1|TRBV29-1|many|-
CSGKQTLDTEAFF
TGCAGCGGCAAGCAGACTTTGGACACTGAAGCTTTCTTT
>TRBJ2-7|TRBV14|few|-
CASSHWGPGEQYF
TGTGCCAGCAGCCATTGGGGCCCGGGAGAGCAGTACTTC
>TRBJ1-1|TRBV20-1|-|-
CSANPDSPEAFF
TGCAGTGCTAACCCGGACAGCCCTGAAGCTTTCTTT
>TRBJ1-1|TRBV19|many|-
CASSPTRRRTEAFF
TGTGCCAGTAGCCCGACACGGAGGCGCACTGAAGCTTTCTTT
>TRBJ2-7|TRBV7-2|-|TRBD2
CASSLVGTSGPYEQYF
TGTGCCAGCAGCTTAGTGGGGACTAGCGGACCCTACGAGCAGTACTTC
>TRBJ2-1|TRBV5-1|-|TRBD1
CASSLDRGRVNEQFF
TGCGCCAGCAGCTTGGACAGGGGTAGGGTAAATGAGCAGTTCTTC
>TRBJ2-7|TRBV29-1|few|-
CSVIRGLGSYEQYF
TGCAGCGTGATAAGGGGATTAGGATCCTACGAGCAGTACTTC
>TRBJ2-5|TRBV6-5|few|-
CASSYSTSGGQETQYF
TGTGCCAGCAGTTACTCAACCAGCGGCGGTCAAGAGACCCAGTACTTC
>TRBJ2-1|TRBV29-1|-|-
CSVERTYNEQFF
TGCAGCGTTGAACGAACCTACAATGAGCAGTTCTTC
>TRBJ2-3|TRBV6-1|-|TRBD2
CASRGTSGSPTDTQYF
TGTGCCAGCAGAGGGACTAGCGGGAGCCCCACAGATACGCAGTATTTT
>TRBJ2-3|TRBV29-1|-|-
CSVERGRLSTDTQYF
TGCAGCGTTGAAAGAGGGCGGTTAAGCACAGATACGCAGTATTTT
>TRBJ2-3|TRBV2|many|TRBD2
CASSRSSGRGTDTQYF
TGTGCCAGCAGTCGTTCTAGCGGGAGAGGCACAGATACGCAGTATTTT
>TRBJ2-1|TRBV28|-|-
CASSLNPGQQFF
TGTGCCAGCAGTTTAAATCCGGGACAGCAGTTCTTC
>TRBJ2-1|TRBV5-1|few|-
CASSLGDGPYNEQFF
TGCGCCAGCAGCTTAGGGGACGGACCGTACAATGAGCAGTTCTTC